Here is one T cell receptor (beta chain) with its context. This specimen belongs to a study of shared clonotypes between healthy human individuals. Data came from immunoSEQ multiplex PCR; TCRdb stores just in-frame clones and leaves some out. The sample has about 480,000 clones; 75% to 85% are singletons. V was pared by 1 base and J by 4 bases, with 4 bases of the junction left unmatched. This CDR3 comprises 15 residues. Germline-derived CDR1 and CDR2 are LGHNA and YNFKEQ. The material sequenced was PBMCs. The chain links TRBV4-2 to TRBJ2-1, with 7 bases fitting TRBD2. This sequence originates from a woman in her 40s in good health. Some clones in this sample may be carry-over from other donors' samples. DNA of the CDR3: TGTGCCAGCAGCCAAGTTGCTAGCGGATACAATGAGCAGTTCTTC. Protein sequence: CASSQVASGYNEQFF.